Listed here is a single T cell receptor beta chain. Antigen specificity is unknown. Trimming shortened V by 5 bases and J by 0 bases, and 4 bases separated the two germline ends. Germline V lookup: CDR1 SGHAT, CDR2 FQNNGV. This CDR3 is built from 12 residues. These data come from a study of cytomegalovirus exposure and HLA in healthy donors. Overall study results and limits: In a later analysis, specific HLA alleles were associated with 15,000 to 20,000 TCR beta sequences at a 0.05 false discovery rate.

PCR primers comprised 60 Vbeta and 13 Jbeta primers. In the original workflow: About 10 million of 65 million to 95 million unique TCR beta chains were shared, per a later count. The table came from immunoSEQ multiplex PCR; TCRdb's copy has only in-frame clones and leaves some out. V, J and clone size are those of that table, while D and trimming were read from the DNA. The table shows 120,000 to 150,000 clones, with 70% to 80% occurring only once. The chain recombines TRBV11-2 with TRBJ1-2; D not certain. The receptor was isolated from a female donor in good health and CMV-seronegative. The material sequenced was PBMCs. The CDR3 DNA reads TGTGCCAGCAGCCGTACTAACTATGGCTACACCTTC. It specifies CASSRTNYGYTF.